This T cell receptor (beta chain) appears in the sequencing data of a study of blood T cell repertoires in COVID-19. Across the study: The United States, Italy and Spain supplied acute and convalescent COVID-19 samples. In each case, the material was cDNA or gDNA derived from T cells, B-cell-depleted T cells, or PBMCs.

Per the authors' pipeline: By means of reference gene primer amplification, nucleated cell counts were estimated. Only in-frame clones appear in the TCRdb table, and some are missing; sequencing was by immunoSEQ multiplex PCR. The DNA gave D and trimming, while V, J and clone size come from that table. The table has under 500,000 clones, around 88% seen once; the top ten hold roughly 4%. With 4 bases removed from V and 0 bases from J, the gap between germline ends came to 9 bases. Germline values: CDR1 SGHRS, CDR2 YFSETQ. The CDR3 contains 14 residues. This clonotype originated in a woman younger than 45 with acute or convalescent COVID-19. The sequencing sample was made of peripheral blood. The chain couples TRBV5-1 to TRBJ2-3; maybe TRBD2 (6 bases). The CDR3 coding sequence is TGCGCCAGCAGCCGGGCGGGGAGCACAGATACGCAGTATTTT. Translation: CASSRAGSTDTQYF.